The T cell receptor (beta chain) described here comes from a study of blood T cell repertoires in COVID-19. Study-level background: In each case, the material was cDNA or gDNA derived from T cells, B-cell-depleted T cells, or PBMCs.

Recovery among Cohort 3 donors was established by two negative PCRs, clearance, or symptom resolution. This CDR3 is built from 15 residues. V was clipped by 0 bases and J by 7 bases; unmatched bases: 8. Per the germline V gene, CDR1 is WSHSY and CDR2 is SAAADI. Data came from immunoSEQ multiplex PCR; TCRdb stores just in-frame clones and leaves some out. Of a few hundred thousand clones listed, roughly 90% are singletons. This TCR derives from a woman aged 40 to 50 who had recovered from COVID-19. V usage is TRBV10-2 and J usage is TRBJ1-2, with TRBD1 identical over 7 bases. The sequenced sample was PBMCs or T cells enriched from blood (not recorded which). CDR3 loop: CASSESGTAYGGYTF. The CDR3, as DNA: TGCGCCAGCAGTGAGTCCGGGACAGCCTACGGTGGCTACACCTTC.